Following are 27 T cell receptor beta chains from one sample sequenced in a study of T cells in tuberculosis. Method: immunoSEQ multiplex PCR; TCRdb's copy keeps in-frame clones and lacks some. Here the sample spans about 10,000 clones, 90% to 95% being singletons. Source material: PBMCs. All receptors derive from an adult with tuberculosis.

The genes are TRBV6-1 and TRBJ1-2, with a tentative D call TRBD1 (6 bases). Trimming removed 4 bases from V and 4 bases from J, with 16 bases in between. This CDR3 has 15 amino acids. Germline values: CDR1 MNHNS, CDR2 SASEGT. The CDR3 DNA is TGTGCCAGCAGTGCCCCTGACAGGCGAGGCTATGGCTACACCTTC. As protein: CASSAPDRRGYGYTF.

This clone was seen just once. The chain couples TRBV30 to TRBJ2-7; a possible D gene is TRBD1 (7 bases). V lost 5 bases and J 6 bases, leaving 17 bases between the germline ends. The germline V gene has CDR1 GTSNPN and CDR2 SVGIG (reference sequence). CDR3 length: 13 residues. This CDR3 is CAWETGEVSEQYF. Written as DNA, the CDR3 is TGTGCCTGGGAAACAGGGGAGGTATCCGAGCAGTACTTC.

V is TRBV13 and J is TRBJ2-7; TRBD1 matches at 7 bases. V shed 8 bases, J shed 2 bases, and the junction held 9 bases outside the gene matches. In germline, CDR1 is PRHDT, CDR2 FYEKMQ (reference sequence). The CDR3 consists of 14 residues. The CDR3 sequence: CASRKQGSTYEQYF. CDR3 DNA sequence: TGTGCCAGCCGCAAACAGGGGTCGACCTACGAGCAGTACTTC.

The rearrangement uses TRBV27 and TRBJ1-1; D is uncertain. Germline loops: CDR1 MNHEY, CDR2 SMNVEV (reference sequence). The ends were cut back, 5 bases at V and 1 base at J, with 11 bases in the middle. This CDR3 is 14 amino acids long. CDR3 residues: CASSLTRSNTEAFF. The CDR3 DNA follows: TGTGCCAGCAGTCTGACAAGATCGAACACTGAAGCTTTCTTT.

The rearrangement links TRBV5-1 to TRBJ2-6, with D perhaps matching TRBD1 (7 bases). Germline assignment: CDR1 SGHRS and CDR2 YFSETQ. The CDR3 is 17 amino acids. The V end lost 4 bases, the J end lost 2 bases, and 16 bases lay between the germline ends. CDR3 protein: CASSPEGAGAGANVLTF. The CDR3 coding sequence is TGCGCCAGCAGCCCGGAGGGGGCTGGGGCTGGGGCCAACGTCCTGACTTTC. The full variable domain, in which reference TRBV5-1 and TRBJ2-6 provide the parts outside the CDR3, is KAGVTQTPRYLIKTRGQQVTLSCSPISGHRSVSWYQQTPGQGLQFLFEYFSETQRNKGNFPGRFSGRQFSNSRSEMNVSTLELGDSALYLCASSPEGAGAGANVLTFGAGSRLTVL.

The chain couples TRBV10-3 to TRBJ1-2, with 10 bases that match TRBD1. Germline CDR1 reads ENHRY; CDR2 reads SYGVKD. The V gene end was trimmed by 6 bases and the J gene end by 6 bases; junction bases not matched to a gene: 7. This CDR3 is 14 amino acids long. The CDR3 protein is CAIRGTGEGDGYTF. The CDR3 nucleotides read TGTGCCATCAGAGGGACAGGGGAAGGCGATGGCTACACCTTC.

This clone is a singleton in its sample. The chain employs TRBV7-7 and TRBJ2-7, with TRBD1 matching 8 bases. Germline V CDR1 and CDR2: SSHAT, FNYEAQ (reference sequence). V lost 5 bases to trimming and J lost 3 bases; unmatched junction nucleotides: 12. The CDR3 consists of 16 residues. CDR3 loop: CASSPTAGTGYYEQYF. DNA for the CDR3: TGTGCCAGCAGCCCGACGGCAGGGACAGGATACTACGAGCAGTACTTC.

This chain joins TRBV7-6 and TRBJ2-1, with 14 bases that match TRBD2. The germline V gene has CDR1 SGHVS and CDR2 FNYEAQ. The CDR3 covers 17 residues. V was pared by 4 bases and J by 5 bases, with 7 bases of the junction left unmatched. As DNA, the CDR3 is TGTGCCAGCAGCTACGGGACTAGCGGGGGCCTCAACAATGAGCAGTTCTTC. Translated: CASSYGTSGGLNNEQFF.

V and J are TRBV19 and TRBJ2-4; D might be TRBD1 (6 bases). Per the germline V gene, CDR1 is LNHDA and CDR2 is SQIVND (reference sequence). This CDR3 has 16 residues. Trimming removed 1 base at V and 5 bases at J, with 15 bases between. The CDR3 loop reads CASSIGDTPSQNIQYF. CDR3 in DNA: TGTGCCAGTAGTATAGGGGACACCCCTAGCCAAAACATTCAGTACTTC.

The CDR3 protein is CASSAGSGRTYYEQYF. The CDR3 DNA is TGTGCCAGCAGCGCCGGCAGCGGGAGGACTTACTACGAGCAGTACTTC. This rearrangement joins TRBV11-2 to TRBJ2-7; TRBD2 aligns across 9 bases. CDR3 length: 16 residues. CDR1 and CDR2 (germline): SGHAT, FQNNGV. V was clipped by 5 bases and J by 3 bases; unmatched bases: 11. Based on the CDR3 plus reference TRBV11-2 and TRBJ2-7, the full variable domain is EAGVAQSPRYKIIEKRQSVAFWCNPISGHATLYWYQQILGQGPKLLIQFQNNGVVDDSQLPKDRFSAERLKGVDSTLKIQPAKLEDSAVYLCASSAGSGRTYYEQYFGPGTRLTVT.

The V gene is TRBV9, the J gene TRBJ2-5, with TRBD2 identical over 9 bases. The V segment lost 4 bases and the J segment 0 bases; nucleotides outside the gene matches: 10. The CDR3 consists of 17 residues. CDR1 is SGDLS, CDR2 YYNGEE, per germline. CDR3 DNA: TGTGCCAGCAGCTTTCCAATAGCGGGAGTGGACCAAGAGACCCAGTACTTC. Translating it yields CASSFPIAGVDQETQYF.

This chain joins TRBV14 and TRBJ1-2; D is perhaps TRBD1 (5 bases). The CDR3 is made up of 13 amino acids. Trimming stripped 5 bases from V and 7 bases from J, with 14 bases between. The germline V gene encodes CDR1 SGHDN and CDR2 FVKESK. The CDR3, as DNA: TGTGCCAGCAGCTTTGGACAAAAAGGTGGCTACACCTTC. Translation: CASSFGQKGGYTF. The variable domain in full, completed from reference TRBV14 and TRBJ1-2, reads EAGVTQFPSHSVIEKGQTVTLRCDPISGHDNLYWYRRVMGKEIKFLLHFVKESKQDESGMPNNRFLAERTGGTYSTLKVQPAELEDSGVYFCASSFGQKGGYTFGSGTRLTVV.

The chain has TRBV28 and TRBJ2-3; 7 nucleotides line up with TRBD1. V gave up 3 bases and J gave up 4 bases; unmatched junction bases: 10. The germline V gene encodes CDR1 MDHEN and CDR2 SYDVKM. CDR3 size: 16 residues. CDR3 DNA: TGTGCCAGCAGTTTCCAGACAGGGAAGTATTCAGATACGCAGTATTTT. This codes for CASSFQTGKYSDTQYF.

This clone was counted between two and nine times. The chain carries TRBV6-5 and TRBJ2-7; 7 bases align to TRBD2. V gave up 0 bases and J gave up 2 bases; unmatched junction bases: 1. Germline CDR1 and CDR2: MNHEY and SVGAGI. The CDR3 consists of 14 residues. The CDR3 loop reads CASSYSAGAYEQYF. Here the CDR3 DNA reads TGTGCCAGCAGTTACTCGGCGGGGGCCTACGAGCAGTACTTC.

The genes are TRBV7-3 and TRBJ1-3; no clear D. CDR1 is SGHTA and CDR2 is FQGTGA in the germline V gene. The CDR3 has 15 amino acids. V was pared by 4 bases and J by 4 bases, with 14 bases between. The CDR3, as DNA: TGTGCCAGCAGCTCCTCAGGAACTGGAGGAAACACCATATATTTT. Amino acids: CASSSSGTGGNTIYF.

V is TRBV28 and J is TRBJ1-1; D might be TRBD1 (6 bases). Germline loops: CDR1 MDHEN, CDR2 SYDVKM. The V and J ends lost 6 bases and 5 bases respectively, with 19 bases between them. This CDR3 contains 15 residues. This chain's CDR3 is CASRGLKQGETEAFF. In DNA form, the CDR3 reads TGTGCCAGCAGGGGCCTTAAACAGGGTGAGACTGAAGCTTTCTTT.

This chain uses TRBV6-6 with TRBJ2-1; no clear D. Trimming took 0 bases from V and 9 from J, leaving 9 bases between them. The germline V gene encodes CDR1 MNHNY and CDR2 SVGAGI (reference sequence). The CDR3 is 13 amino acids. This CDR3 is CASSYSSTGEQFF. DNA for the CDR3: TGTGCCAGCAGTTACTCGAGTACGGGTGAGCAGTTCTTC.

This clone was detected once. The chain links TRBV9 to TRBJ2-7; TRBD1 matches 8 bases. CDR1 is SGDLS, CDR2 YYNGEE, per germline. The CDR3 loop spans 15 amino acids. The V and J ends lost 4 bases and 2 bases, in that order; junction bases with no gene match: 8. The CDR3 loop is CASSPRDRITYEQYF. CDR3 nucleotides: TGTGCCAGCAGCCCCCGGGACAGGATTACCTACGAGCAGTACTTC.

The rearrangement uses TRBV10-2 and TRBJ1-5, with D maybe TRBD1 (6 bases). The CDR3 loop spans 17 amino acids. The germline CDR1 and CDR2 sequences are WSHSY and SAAADI. V was pared by 0 bases and J by 3 bases, with 15 bases between. CDR3 in DNA: TGCGCCAGCAGTGAGTCGATAACAGGGTCCCACAATCAGCCCCAGCATTTT. Residues: CASSESITGSHNQPQHF.

The CDR3, as DNA: TGTGCCTGGACGAGGAGGGGCTTCACCGGGGAGCTGTTTTTT. Its protein is CAWTRRGFTGELFF. The genes are TRBV30 and TRBJ2-2; a weak D match, TRBD2 (6 bases). Germline V gives CDR1 GTSNPN, CDR2 SVGIG (reference sequence). Trimming pared 4 bases from V and 4 bases from J, leaving 13 bases between. There are 14 residues in the CDR3.

The rearrangement uses TRBV5-8 and TRBJ2-5; possibly TRBD1 for D (5 bases). The germline gives CDR1 SGHTS, CDR2 YDEGEE. This CDR3 contains 13 residues. Trimming left V 0 bases short and J 2 bases short, with 5 bases between. The CDR3 sequence: CASSLDRQETQYF. In DNA form, the CDR3 reads TGTGCCAGCAGCTTGGACAGGCAAGAGACCCAGTACTTC.

This clone came up once. Other DNA sequences from this sample encode an identical CDR3 as well. The CDR3 nucleotides are TGTGCCAGCAGTTTGGGGGGGGAGGGGGAAGAGCAGTACTTC. This sequence encodes CASSLGGEGEEQYF. The V gene is TRBV28, the J gene TRBJ2-7; D might be TRBD2 (7 bases). V was clipped by 3 bases and J by 7 bases, with 16 bases between them. The V gene's germline CDR1 is MDHEN and CDR2 SYDVKM. CDR3 length: 14 amino acids. Drawing the rest from reference TRBV28 and TRBJ2-7, the complete variable domain is DVKVTQSSRYLVKRTGEKVFLECVQDMDHENMFWYRQDPGLGLRLIYFSYDVKMKEKGDIPEGYSVSREKKERFSLILESASTNQTSMYLCASSLGGEGEEQYFGPGTRLTVT.

The chain has TRBV19 and TRBJ2-7; 9 bases fit TRBD2. Germline V gene lookup returns CDR1 LNHDA and CDR2 SQIVND (reference sequence). V lost 1 base and J lost 2; bases outside the gene matches: 3. The CDR3 has 15 residues. As DNA, the CDR3 is TGTGCCAGTAGTATAGCAGCGGGAGGTCCCTACGAGCAGTACTTC. The encoded protein is CASSIAAGGPYEQYF.

The rearrangement links TRBV6-1 to TRBJ1-2; 10 nucleotides line up with TRBD1. Germline CDR1 is MNHNS and CDR2 is SASEGT. J gave up 7 bases and V 1 base, and 3 bases lay outside the gene matches. The CDR3 consists of 14 residues. The CDR3 nucleotides are TGTGCCAGCAGTGAAGTTCGGGACAGGGGTGGCTACACCTTC. Translating gives CASSEVRDRGGYTF.

This chain uses TRBV5-4 with TRBJ2-3; D is unresolved. This CDR3 region has 12 residues. Trimming cost V 4 bases and J 4 bases, with 7 bases left between them. Germline CDR1 SGHNT, CDR2 YYREEE (reference sequence). CDR3 in amino acids: CASSLGADTQYF. The CDR3 bases are TGTGCCAGCAGCCTGGGCGCAGATACGCAGTATTTT.

This CDR3 reads CAINPDDRSYGYTF. CDR3 sequence (DNA): TGTGCCATCAACCCCGACGACAGATCCTATGGCTACACCTTC. V and J are TRBV10-3 and TRBJ1-2; tentatively, D is TRBD1 (5 bases). The ends were cut back, 7 bases at V and 4 bases at J, with 16 bases in the middle. This CDR3 spans 14 amino acids. Germline CDR1 reads ENHRY; CDR2 reads SYGVKD.

The J gene is TRBJ2-1, the V gene TRBV25-1; D uncertain. V dropped 0 bases and J dropped 7 bases, with 7 bases sitting between them. The germline V gene has CDR1 MGHDK and CDR2 SYGVNS. The CDR3 loop spans 13 amino acids. CDR3 sequence reads: CASSEYSLNEQFF. The CDR3, as DNA: TGTGCCAGCAGTGAATATTCCCTTAATGAGCAGTTCTTC.